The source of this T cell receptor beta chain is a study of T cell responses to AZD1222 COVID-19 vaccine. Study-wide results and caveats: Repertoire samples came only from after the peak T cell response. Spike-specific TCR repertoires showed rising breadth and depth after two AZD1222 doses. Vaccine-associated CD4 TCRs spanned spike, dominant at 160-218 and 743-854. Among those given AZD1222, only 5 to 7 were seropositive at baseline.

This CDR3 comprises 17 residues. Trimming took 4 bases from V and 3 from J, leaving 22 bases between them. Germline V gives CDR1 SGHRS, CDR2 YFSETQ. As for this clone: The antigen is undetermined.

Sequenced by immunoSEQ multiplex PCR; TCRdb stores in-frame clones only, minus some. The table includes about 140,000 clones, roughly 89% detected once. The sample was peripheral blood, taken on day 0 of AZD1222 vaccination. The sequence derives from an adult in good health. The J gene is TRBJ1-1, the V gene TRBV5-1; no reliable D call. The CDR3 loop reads CASSLTRAGGRHTEAFF. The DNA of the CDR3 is TGCGCCAGCAGCCTGACGAGGGCGGGAGGGCGGCACACTGAAGCTTTCTTT.